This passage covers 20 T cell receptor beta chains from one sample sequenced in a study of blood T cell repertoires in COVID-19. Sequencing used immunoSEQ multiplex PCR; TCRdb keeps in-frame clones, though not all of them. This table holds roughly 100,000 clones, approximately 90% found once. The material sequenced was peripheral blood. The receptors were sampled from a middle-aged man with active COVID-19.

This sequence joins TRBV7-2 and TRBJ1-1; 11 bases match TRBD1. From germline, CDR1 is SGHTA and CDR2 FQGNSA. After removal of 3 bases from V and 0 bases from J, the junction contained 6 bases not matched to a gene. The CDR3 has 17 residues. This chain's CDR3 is CASSFMDRGLMNTEAFF. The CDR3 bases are TGTGCCAGCAGCTTCATGGACAGGGGGCTTATGAACACTGAAGCTTTCTTT.

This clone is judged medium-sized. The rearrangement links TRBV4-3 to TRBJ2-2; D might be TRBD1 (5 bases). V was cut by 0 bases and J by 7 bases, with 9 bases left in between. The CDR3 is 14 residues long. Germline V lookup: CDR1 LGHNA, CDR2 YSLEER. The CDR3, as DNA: TGCGCCAGCAGCCAAGATCCAGGGCTCGGGGAGCTGTTTTTT. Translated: CASSQDPGLGELFF.

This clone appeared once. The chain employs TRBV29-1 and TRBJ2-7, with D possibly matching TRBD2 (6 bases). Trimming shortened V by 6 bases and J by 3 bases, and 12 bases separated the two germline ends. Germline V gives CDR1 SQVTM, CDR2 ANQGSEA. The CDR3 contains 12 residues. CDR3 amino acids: CSVRPGDYEQYF. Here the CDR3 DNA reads TGCAGCGTCCGCCCGGGGGACTACGAGCAGTACTTC.

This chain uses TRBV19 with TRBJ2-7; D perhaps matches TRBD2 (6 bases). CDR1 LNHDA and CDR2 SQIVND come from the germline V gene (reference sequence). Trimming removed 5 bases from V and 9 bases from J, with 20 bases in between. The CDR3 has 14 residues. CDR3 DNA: TGTGCCAGTAGTCCGACCCAACTAGCCGTCGGGCAGTACTTC. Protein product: CASSPTQLAVGQYF. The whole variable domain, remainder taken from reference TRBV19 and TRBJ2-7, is DGGITQSPKYLFRKEGQNVTLSCEQNLNHDAMYWYRQDPGQGLRLIYYSQIVNDFQKGDIAEGYSVSREKKESFPLTVTSAQKNPTAFYLCASSPTQLAVGQYFGPGTRLTVT.

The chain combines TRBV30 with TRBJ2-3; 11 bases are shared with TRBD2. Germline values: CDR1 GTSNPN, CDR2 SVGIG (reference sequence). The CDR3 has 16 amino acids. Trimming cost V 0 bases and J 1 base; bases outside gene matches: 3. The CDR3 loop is CAWSVPTSGGTDTQYF. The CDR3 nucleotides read TGTGCCTGGAGTGTACCGACTAGCGGGGGCACAGATACGCAGTATTTT.

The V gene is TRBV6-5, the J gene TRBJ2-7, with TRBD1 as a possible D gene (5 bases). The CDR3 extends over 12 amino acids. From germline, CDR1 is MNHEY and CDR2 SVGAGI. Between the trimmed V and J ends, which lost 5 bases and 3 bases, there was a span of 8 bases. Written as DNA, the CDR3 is TGTGCCAGCAGTCGGACAAACTACGAGCAGTACTTC. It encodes CASSRTNYEQYF.

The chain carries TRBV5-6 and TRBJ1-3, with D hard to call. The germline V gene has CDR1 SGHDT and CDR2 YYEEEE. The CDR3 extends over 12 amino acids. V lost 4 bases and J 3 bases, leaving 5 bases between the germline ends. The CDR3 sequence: CASSSRGNTIYF. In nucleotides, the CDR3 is TGTGCCAGCAGCAGCCGTGGAAACACCATATATTTT.

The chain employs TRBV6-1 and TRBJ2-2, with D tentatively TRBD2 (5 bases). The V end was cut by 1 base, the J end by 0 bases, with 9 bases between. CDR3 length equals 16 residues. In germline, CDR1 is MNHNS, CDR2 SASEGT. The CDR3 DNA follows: TGTGCCAGCAGTGAAGGGGTCGGGGCGAACACCGGGGAGCTGTTTTTT. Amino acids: CASSEGVGANTGELFF.

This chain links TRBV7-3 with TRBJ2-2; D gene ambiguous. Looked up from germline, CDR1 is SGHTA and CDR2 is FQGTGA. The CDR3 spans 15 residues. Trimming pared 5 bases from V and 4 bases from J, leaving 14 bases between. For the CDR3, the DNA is TGTGCCAGCAGCCCTACGGATGGGCGCACCGGGGAGCTGTTTTTT. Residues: CASSPTDGRTGELFF. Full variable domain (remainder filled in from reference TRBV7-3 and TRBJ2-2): GAGVSQTPSNKVTEKGKYVELRCDPISGHTALYWYRQSLGQGPEFLIYFQGTGAADDSGLPNDRFFAVRPEGSVSTLKIQRTERGDSAVYLCASSPTDGRTGELFFGEGSRLTVL.

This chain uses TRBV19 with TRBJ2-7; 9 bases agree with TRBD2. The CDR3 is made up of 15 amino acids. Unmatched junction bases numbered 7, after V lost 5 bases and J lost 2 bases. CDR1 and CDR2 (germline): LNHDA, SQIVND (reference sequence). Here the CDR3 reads CASSRLAAGPYEQYF. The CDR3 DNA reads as TGTGCCAGTAGTCGACTAGCGGCCGGTCCCTACGAGCAGTACTTC.

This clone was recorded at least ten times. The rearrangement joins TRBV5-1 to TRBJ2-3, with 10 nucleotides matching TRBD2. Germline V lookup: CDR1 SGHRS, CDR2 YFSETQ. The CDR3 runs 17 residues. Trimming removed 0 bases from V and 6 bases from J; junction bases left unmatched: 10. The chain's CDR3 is CASSLEGLLAGVDTQYF. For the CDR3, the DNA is TGCGCCAGCAGCTTGGAAGGTTTGCTAGCGGGGGTCGATACGCAGTATTTT.

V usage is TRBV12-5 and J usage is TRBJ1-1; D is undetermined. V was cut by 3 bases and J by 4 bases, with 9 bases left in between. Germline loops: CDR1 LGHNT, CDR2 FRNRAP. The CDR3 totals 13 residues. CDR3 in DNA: TGTGCTAGTGGTTTTGAGGGCCGCACTGAAGCTTTCTTT. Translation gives CASGFEGRTEAFF.

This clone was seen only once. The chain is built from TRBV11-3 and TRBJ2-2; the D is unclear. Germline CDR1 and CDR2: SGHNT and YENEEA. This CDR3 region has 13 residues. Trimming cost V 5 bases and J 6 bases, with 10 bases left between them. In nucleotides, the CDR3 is TGTGCCAGCAGCCCTACGAGGTCCGGGGAGCTGTTTTTT. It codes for CASSPTRSGELFF.

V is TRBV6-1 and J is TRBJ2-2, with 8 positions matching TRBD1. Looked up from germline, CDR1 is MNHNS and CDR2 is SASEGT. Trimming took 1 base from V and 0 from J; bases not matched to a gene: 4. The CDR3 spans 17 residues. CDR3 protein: CASSEGPGQANTGELFF. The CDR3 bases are TGTGCCAGCAGTGAAGGACCGGGACAGGCGAACACCGGGGAGCTGTTTTTT.

In nucleotides, the CDR3 is TGTGCCAGCAGTGCCTCCGGGACAGGGGGGGGCGAGCAGTACTTC. Protein: CASSASGTGGGEQYF. The V and J genes are TRBV28 and TRBJ2-7; 11 bases are shared with TRBD1. This CDR3 is 15 amino acids long. Germline V CDR1 and CDR2: MDHEN, SYDVKM. V shed 5 bases, J shed 6 bases, and the junction held 9 bases outside the gene matches.

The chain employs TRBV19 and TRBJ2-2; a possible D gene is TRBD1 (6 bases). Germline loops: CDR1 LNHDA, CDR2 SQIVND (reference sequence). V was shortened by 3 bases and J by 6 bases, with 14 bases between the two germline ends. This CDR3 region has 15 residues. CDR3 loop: CASSITQGYPGELFF. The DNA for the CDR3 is TGTGCCAGTAGTATTACTCAGGGGTACCCCGGGGAGCTGTTTTTT. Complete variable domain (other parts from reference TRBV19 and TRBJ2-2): DGGITQSPKYLFRKEGQNVTLSCEQNLNHDAMYWYRQDPGQGLRLIYYSQIVNDFQKGDIAEGYSVSREKKESFPLTVTSAQKNPTAFYLCASSITQGYPGELFFGEGSRLTVL.

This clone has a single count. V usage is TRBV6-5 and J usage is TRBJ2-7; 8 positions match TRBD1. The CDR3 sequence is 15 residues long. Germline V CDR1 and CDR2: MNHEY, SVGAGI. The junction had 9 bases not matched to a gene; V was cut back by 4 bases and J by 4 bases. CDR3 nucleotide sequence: TGTGCCAGCAGTTTACAGGGGGGCCTTCTTTACGAGCAGTACTTC. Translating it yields CASSLQGGLLYEQYF.

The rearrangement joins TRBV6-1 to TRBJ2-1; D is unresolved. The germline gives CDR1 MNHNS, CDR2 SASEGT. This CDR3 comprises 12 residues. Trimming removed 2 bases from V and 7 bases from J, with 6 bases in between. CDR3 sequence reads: CASSETGNEQFF. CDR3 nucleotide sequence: TGTGCCAGCAGTGAAACCGGGAATGAGCAGTTCTTC.

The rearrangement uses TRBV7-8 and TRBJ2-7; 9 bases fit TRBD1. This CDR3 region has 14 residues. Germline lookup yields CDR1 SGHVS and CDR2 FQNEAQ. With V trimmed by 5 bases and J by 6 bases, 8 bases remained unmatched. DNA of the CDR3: TGTGCCAGCAGCCTCTCCGGGACAGGGATCGAGCAGTACTTC. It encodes CASSLSGTGIEQYF.

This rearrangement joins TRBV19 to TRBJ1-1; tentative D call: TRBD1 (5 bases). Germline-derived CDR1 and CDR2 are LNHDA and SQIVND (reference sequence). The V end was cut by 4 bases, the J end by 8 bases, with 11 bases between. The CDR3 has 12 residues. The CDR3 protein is CASSKPDREAFF. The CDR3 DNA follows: TGTGCCAGTAGTAAGCCCGACAGAGAAGCTTTCTTT.